This TCR beta chain was recovered during a study of siplizumab effects on memory and regulatory T cells. Overall study findings and caveats: Most alloreactive clones went unmapped to unstimulated subsets; only a minor fraction mapped.

The assay was immunoSEQ multiplex PCR, and TCRdb's table has in-frame clones only and misses some. Of some 100,000 clones in the sample, 94% are singletons; the top ten hold 1% to 1.5%. Details on this clone: The antigen is not known.

V shed 8 bases, J shed 5 bases, and the junction held 16 bases outside the gene matches. CDR1 is MNHNY and CDR2 is SVGAGI in the germline V gene (reference sequence). The CDR3 spans 16 residues. Sequenced sample: non-Treg CD4+ T cells sorted from blood. This TCR derives from a human donor in good health. V and J are TRBV6-6 and TRBJ2-3, with 7 positions matching TRBD2. The CDR3 DNA is TGTGCCAGCCGCGAGATTTCGCGGGAGCAAGGAGATACGCAGTATTTT. It yields the protein CASREISREQGDTQYF.